These T cell receptor beta chains were read from a single sample in a study of long-term antiretroviral therapy in people with HIV. The data were produced by immunoSEQ multiplex PCR, yet TCRdb's version contains in-frame clones alone and is incomplete. The table shows approximately 15,000 clones, with roughly 91% occurring only once. The source material was unsorted PBMCs, sampled 0.3 years after starting antiretroviral therapy. All receptors come from a man between 60 and 70 years old with HIV. Both conserved end residues are part of each CDR3. The order of the fields is J gene, V gene, D gene, clone size, CDR3 protein, CDR3 DNA. The D gene is left open where the match is weak. The size entry is marked missing in some rows and otherwise reads once, few, many or a size class.

TRBJ2-5,TRBV7-2,TRBD2,NA,CASSLPFDSGRAGETQYF,TGTGCCAGCAGCCTCCCGTTTGATAGCGGGAGGGCCGGGGAGACCCAGTACTTC
TRBJ2-7,TRBV5-5,NA,NA,CASARDTSYSYEQYF,TGTGCCAGCGCCCGGGACACATCTTACTCCTACGAGCAGTACTTC
TRBJ2-3,TRBV5-4,TRBD1,NA,CASSLGGTGGSLDTQYF,TGTGCCAGCAGCTTGGGAGGGACAGGGGGCTCTCTAGATACGCAGTATTTT
TRBJ1-1,TRBV18,TRBD1,NA,CASSPQRTGLNTEAFF,TGTGCCAGCTCACCGCAAAGGACAGGGTTGAACACTGAAGCTTTCTTT
TRBJ2-7,TRBV6-1,NA,NA,CASSEFGGSTYEQYF,TGTGCCAGCAGTGAATTTGGTGGGTCCACCTACGAGCAGTACTTC
TRBJ2-2,TRBV7-3,NA,once,CASSSVNTGELFF,TGTGCCAGCAGCTCAGTAAACACCGGGGAGCTGTTTTTT
TRBJ2-3,TRBV7-3,TRBD2,NA,CASSPTGLAGSDTQYF,TGTGCCAGCAGCCCAACGGGACTAGCGGGATCAGATACGCAGTATTTT
TRBJ2-5,TRBV7-6,TRBD1,NA,CASSLAPPQGGLSGQETQYF,TGTGCCAGCAGCTTAGCGCCACCACAGGGGGGCCTCAGTGGGCAAGAGACCCAGTACTTC
TRBJ2-3,TRBV5-8,NA,once,CASSLGQSTDTQYF,TGTGCCAGCAGCTTGGGACAGAGCACAGATACGCAGTATTTT
TRBJ1-3,TRBV5-1,NA,NA,CASSPDSSSGNTIYF,TGCGCCAGCAGCCCGGACAGTAGCTCTGGAAACACCATATATTTT
TRBJ2-3,TRBV7-6,NA,NA,CASSRVGTLADTQYF,TGTGCCAGCAGCCGGGTCGGGACTTTAGCAGATACGCAGTATTTT
TRBJ2-1,TRBV5-6,NA,NA,CASSRITSSYNEQFF,TGTGCCAGCAGCCGGATAACTAGCTCCTACAATGAGCAGTTCTTC
TRBJ1-6,TRBV15,NA,NA,CATSRDYIYNSPLHF,TGTGCCACCAGCAGAGATTACATCTATAATTCACCCCTCCACTTT
TRBJ1-5,TRBV7-9,TRBD1,NA,CASSLGDRGPLTPQHF,TGTGCCAGCAGCTTGGGGGACAGGGGGCCTCTTACGCCCCAGCATTTT
TRBJ2-3,TRBV5-1,TRBD2,once,CASSLLAGEGDTQYF,TGCGCCAGCAGCTTACTAGCGGGAGAGGGGGATACGCAGTATTTT
TRBJ2-3,TRBV5-1,NA,NA,CASSLGADDTQYF,TGCGCCAGCAGCTTGGGTGCAGATGATACGCAGTATTTT
TRBJ1-1,TRBV7-2,NA,NA,CASSSRQILTEAFF,TGTGCCAGCAGCTCCCGACAAATCCTCACTGAAGCTTTCTTT
TRBJ1-1,TRBV9,NA,NA,CASSVVPIGSMATEAFF,TGTGCCAGCAGCGTAGTCCCTATAGGGAGTATGGCCACTGAAGCTTTCTTT
TRBJ2-3,TRBV9,NA,NA,CASSLPARTTPSTDTQYF,TGTGCCAGCAGCCTACCTGCGCGGACTACCCCTAGCACAGATACGCAGTATTTT
TRBJ1-4,TRBV5-6,NA,NA,CASSPARGLRDEKLFF,TGTGCCAGCAGCCCGGCCAGGGGTCTTCGTGATGAAAAACTGTTTTTT
TRBJ2-3,TRBV2,TRBD2,NA,CASSNPTSGGTDTQYF,TGTGCCAGCAGTAACCCGACTAGCGGGGGCACAGATACGCAGTATTTT
TRBJ2-7,TRBV27,TRBD1,NA,CASSFGGIGTGYEQYF,TGTGCCAGCAGTTTCGGGGGGATCGGGACAGGGTACGAGCAGTACTTC
TRBJ2-6,TRBV7-9,NA,NA,CASSGDGANVLTF,TGTGCCAGCAGCGGGGACGGGGCCAACGTCCTGACTTTC
TRBJ1-1,TRBV14,TRBD1,once,CASSPRGRGTEAFF,TGTGCCAGCAGCCCAAGGGGGCGTGGCACTGAAGCTTTCTTT
TRBJ1-1,TRBV6-6,TRBD1,NA,CASRPTGGTEAFF,TGTGCCAGCAGGCCAACAGGGGGCACTGAAGCTTTCTTT
TRBJ2-5,TRBV19,TRBD1,NA,CASRSRRGLETQYF,TGTGCCAGTAGAAGTCGCAGGGGGCTAGAGACCCAGTACTTC
TRBJ2-3,TRBV7-3,NA,NA,CASSLNPADTQYF,TGTGCCAGCAGCTTAAATCCGGCAGATACGCAGTATTTT
TRBJ1-1,TRBV19,TRBD1,NA,CASSDRTGGVNTEAFF,TGTGCCAGTAGCGACCGGACAGGGGGCGTGAACACTGAAGCTTTCTTT
TRBJ1-2,TRBV6-5,NA,NA,CASSGRLGYGYTF,TGTGCCAGCAGCGGACGGCTTGGCTATGGCTACACCTTC
TRBJ1-1,TRBV6-5,NA,NA,CASSYSQGAYTEAFF,TGTGCCAGCAGTTACTCGCAGGGAGCGTACACTGAAGCTTTCTTT
TRBJ1-6,TRBV5-6,TRBD1,NA,CASSNDRGRVNSPLHF,TGTGCCAGCAGCAACGACAGGGGGCGCGTTAATTCACCCCTCCACTTT